This T cell receptor beta chain was identified in a study of T cell responses to AZD1222 COVID-19 vaccine. Only in-frame clones appear in the TCRdb table, and some are missing; sequencing was by immunoSEQ multiplex PCR. The sample holds nearly 200,000 clones; 80% to 95% are singletons and the top ten take around 1%. Details on this clone: Its specificity is not known.

Broader study findings: Baseline seropositives among AZD1222 recipients totaled only five to seven.

This TCR was recovered from an adult who received the AZD1222 COVID-19 vaccine. Sequenced material: peripheral blood, taken 28 days after the second AZD1222 dose.

The CDR3 DNA follows: TGCGCCAGCAGCCAGCCAACAGGGGATGATGAGCAGTTCTTC. Its translation is CASSQPTGDDEQFF. J is TRBJ2-1 and V is TRBV4-1, with 7 bases matching TRBD1. The length of the CDR3 is 14 residues. The junction had 7 bases not matched to a gene; V was cut back by 3 bases and J by 8 bases. Germline V gene lookup returns CDR1 MGHRA and CDR2 YSYEKL.